The 28 T cell receptor beta chains given below trace back to one sample, sequenced in a study of cytomegalovirus exposure and HLA in healthy donors. Primers for the PCR totalled 60 Vbeta and 13 Jbeta. Profiling relied on immunoSEQ multiplex PCR, and the TCRdb table lists in-frame clones only, not all of them. The repertoire has some 140,000 clones, approximately 79% of them found once; the top ten carry around 7%. Source material: PBMCs. The receptors were sampled from a man in his forties in good health and CMV-seropositive.

The rearrangement uses TRBV13 and TRBJ2-1, with 9 nucleotides matching TRBD2. The junction had 9 bases not matched to a gene; V was cut back by 1 base and J by 5 bases. The CDR3 spans 17 residues. The V gene's germline CDR1 is PRHDT and CDR2 FYEKMQ (reference sequence). The CDR3 bases are TGTGCCAGCAGCTTAGTAGGTAGCGGGGGCGATAACAATGAGCAGTTCTTC. Translated: CASSLVGSGGDNNEQFF.

This clone showed up just once. V gene TRBV11-2 combines with J gene TRBJ1-2; TRBD1 matches 7 bases. The germline CDR1 and CDR2 sequences are SGHAT and FQNNGV. V lost 4 bases, J lost 8 bases, and 13 bases stayed unmatched. CDR3 size: 15 residues. Here the CDR3 reads CASSSMTDRVNGYTF. CDR3 coding DNA: TGTGCCAGCAGCTCCATGACCGACAGGGTGAACGGCTACACCTTC. Using reference TRBV11-2 and TRBJ1-2 for the parts outside the CDR3, the full variable domain is EAGVAQSPRYKIIEKRQSVAFWCNPISGHATLYWYQQILGQGPKLLIQFQNNGVVDDSQLPKDRFSAERLKGVDSTLKIQPAKLEDSAVYLCASSSMTDRVNGYTFGSGTRLTVV.

The CDR3: CASSLPRGYETQYF. CDR3 sequence (DNA): TGTGCCAGCAGCTTACCCAGGGGATACGAGACCCAGTACTTC. The chain recombines TRBV5-6 with TRBJ2-5; TRBD1 might be the D (6 bases). Germline assignment: CDR1 SGHDT and CDR2 YYEEEE. Trimming stripped 2 bases from V and 5 bases from J, with 13 bases between. CDR3 length: 14 amino acids.

The genes are TRBV11-3 and TRBJ2-1; D perhaps matches TRBD2 (5 bases). Trimming left V 0 bases short and J 0 bases short, with 6 bases between. Germline loops: CDR1 SGHNT, CDR2 YENEEA. The CDR3 length is 15 residues. CDR3 DNA: TGTGCCAGCAGCTTAGACGGGGACTCCTACAATGAGCAGTTCTTC. As protein: CASSLDGDSYNEQFF.

This clone has a handful of counts. The rearrangement links TRBV25-1 to TRBJ2-1, with 7 bases that match TRBD2. J lost 9 bases, V lost 1 base, and 15 bases had no gene match. The CDR3 sequence is 17 residues long. Germline values: CDR1 MGHDK, CDR2 SYGVNS. The CDR3 DNA reads TGTGCCAGCAGTGAATTAAGAAGCGGGACGTTCGGGGGTGAGCAGTTCTTC. It translates to CASSELRSGTFGGEQFF.

The chain links TRBV14 to TRBJ2-1; 9 bases agree with TRBD2. Trimming removed 2 bases from V and 8 bases from J; junction bases left unmatched: 7. Germline V gene sequence: CDR1 SGHDN, CDR2 FVKESK. This CDR3 comprises 15 residues. The CDR3 region has the DNA TGTGCCAGCAGCCAATGGCGGGAGGGCCTCCATGAGCAGTTCTTC. Its translation is CASSQWREGLHEQFF. The complete variable domain, with remaining parts taken from reference TRBV14 and TRBJ2-1, reads EAGVTQFPSHSVIEKGQTVTLRCDPISGHDNLYWYRRVMGKEIKFLLHFVKESKQDESGMPNNRFLAERTGGTYSTLKVQPAELEDSGVYFCASSQWREGLHEQFFGPGTRLTVL.

This chain uses TRBV27 with TRBJ2-5; 14 bases align to TRBD2. The DNA end lines up better with TRBJ2-7; the J call may be wrong. Germline values: CDR1 MNHEY, CDR2 SMNVEV (reference sequence). This CDR3 is built from 15 residues. CDR3 coding DNA: TGTGCCAGCAGGCCGACTAGCGGGAGGGTAGTCGAGCAGTACTTC. Its protein product is CASRPTSGRVVEQYF.

The gene calls are TRBV5-1 and TRBJ2-5; 14 bases fit TRBD2. Germline lookup yields CDR1 SGHRS and CDR2 YFSETQ. CDR3 length: 17 residues. Germline trimming cut 5 bases from V and 5 bases from J; bases unmatched to any gene: 11. The CDR3 region is CASRGGTSGRPLETQYF. In nucleotides, the CDR3 is TGCGCCAGCAGAGGAGGGACTAGCGGGAGACCGCTGGAGACCCAGTACTTC.

The count of this clone is one. The chain uses TRBV29-1 and TRBJ1-1; no clear D gene. Trimming took 4 bases from V and 4 from J, leaving 10 bases between them. CDR3 length equals 12 residues. CDR1 SQVTM and CDR2 ANQGSEA come from the germline V gene. The CDR3 sequence is CSVVVASTEAFF. The CDR3 DNA sequence: TGCAGCGTTGTTGTTGCGAGCACTGAAGCTTTCTTT.

The V gene is TRBV19, the J gene TRBJ2-3; TRBD2 aligns across 11 bases. The V and J ends lost 6 bases and 0 bases, in that order; junction bases with no gene match: 5. The CDR3 spans 16 residues. Germline CDR1 reads LNHDA; CDR2 reads SQIVND (reference sequence). CDR3 sequence: CASSVGTSGSTDTQYF. The CDR3, as DNA: TGTGCCAGTAGCGTGGGGACTAGCGGAAGCACAGATACGCAGTATTTT. The complete variable domain, with remaining parts taken from reference TRBV19 and TRBJ2-3, reads DGGITQSPKYLFRKEGQNVTLSCEQNLNHDAMYWYRQDPGQGLRLIYYSQIVNDFQKGDIAEGYSVSREKKESFPLTVTSAQKNPTAFYLCASSVGTSGSTDTQYFGPGTRLTVL.

The rearrangement uses TRBV10-3 and TRBJ2-5; 8 nucleotides align to TRBD2. V was clipped by 11 bases and J by 1 base; unmatched bases: 15. CDR3 length equals 16 residues. From germline, CDR1 is ENHRY and CDR2 SYGVKD. The CDR3 spells CASGGLFREGQETQYF. The CDR3 DNA reads TGTGCCTCCGGAGGGTTGTTCCGGGAGGGCCAAGAGACCCAGTACTTC.

The chain joins TRBV5-1 to TRBJ2-7, with 8 bases that match TRBD1. V shed 2 bases and J 4 bases; nucleotides not matched to a gene: 5. CDR3 length: 14 residues. Germline V CDR1 and CDR2: SGHRS, YFSETQ. The CDR3 region has the DNA TGCGCCAGCAGCTTACACAGGGGGTCGTACGAGCAGTACTTC. Translating gives CASSLHRGSYEQYF.

The chain combines TRBV7-8 with TRBJ2-7; possibly TRBD1 for D (5 bases). V shed 0 bases and J shed 5 bases, with 5 bases lying between them. Per the germline V gene, CDR1 is SGHVS and CDR2 is FQNEAQ. The CDR3 is 12 amino acids. The CDR3 nucleotides read TGTGCCAGCAGCTTAGCAGGGGACGAGCAGTACTTC. Amino acid sequence: CASSLAGDEQYF.

The chain carries TRBV2 and TRBJ2-5; D gene uncertain. The assigned J gene may be wrong: the sequence end matches TRBJ2-7 better. Germline CDR1 is SNHLY and CDR2 is FYNNEI. The CDR3 loop spans 11 amino acids. The CDR3 protein is CASSEVLEQYF. The CDR3 nucleotides are TGTGCCAGCAGTGAAGTTCTCGAGCAGTACTTC.

This sequence joins TRBV6-5 and TRBJ2-4; 7 bases align to TRBD1. Germline V gene lookup returns CDR1 MNHEY and CDR2 SVGAGI. CDR3 size: 14 residues. V lost 7 bases, J lost 4 bases, and 7 bases stayed unmatched. The DNA for the CDR3 is TGTGCCAGCAACGACGCACAGGGGAAAAACATTCAGTACTTC. The encoded protein is CASNDAQGKNIQYF.

V is TRBV5-1 and J is TRBJ2-3, with no clear D. This CDR3 is built from 12 residues. The germline V gene has CDR1 SGHRS and CDR2 YFSETQ. Deletions cut 4 bases from V and 2 bases from J, with 5 bases between. The CDR3 DNA follows: TGCGCCAGCAGCCATTCCACAGATACGCAGTATTTT. This translates into CASSHSTDTQYF.

The CDR3 DNA is TGTGCCTGGGCCGGAGTGAACACTGAAGCTTTCTTT. Its translation: CAWAGVNTEAFF. J is TRBJ1-1 and V is TRBV30; D uncertain. Germline-derived CDR1 and CDR2 are GTSNPN and SVGIG (reference sequence). V gave up 5 bases and J gave up 0 bases, with 7 bases separating them. This CDR3 region has 12 residues.

This clone was detected only a few times. This chain links TRBV2 with TRBJ2-3; D is undetermined. Germline values: CDR1 SNHLY, CDR2 FYNNEI. The ends were cut back, 3 bases at V and 1 base at J, with 11 bases in the middle. The CDR3 covers 15 residues. CDR3 residues: CASSDRSSGTDTQYF. For the CDR3, the DNA is TGTGCCAGCAGTGATCGAAGCAGCGGCACAGATACGCAGTATTTT. Drawing the rest from reference TRBV2 and TRBJ2-3, the complete variable domain is EPEVTQTPSHQVTQMGQEVILRCVPISNHLYFYWYRQILGQKVEFLVSFYNNEISEKSEIFDDQFSVERPDGSNFTLKIRSTKLEDSAMYFCASSDRSSGTDTQYFGPGTRLTVL.

The chain has TRBV9 and TRBJ1-2; TRBD1 is a possible D gene (5 bases). Trimming shortened V by 0 bases and J by 4 bases, and 13 bases separated the two germline ends. The CDR3 contains 15 residues. Germline V CDR1 and CDR2: SGDLS, YYNGEE. CDR3 sequence (DNA): TGTGCCAGCAGCGTAGCTCAACAGGACCCCTATGGCTACACCTTC. The encoded protein is CASSVAQQDPYGYTF.

The chain recombines TRBV7-9 with TRBJ2-7, with a tentative D call TRBD1 (6 bases). There are 15 residues in the CDR3. CDR1 SEHNR and CDR2 FQNEAQ come from the germline V gene (reference sequence). Trimming stripped 0 bases from V and 2 bases from J, with 11 bases between. In DNA form, the CDR3 reads TGTGCCAGCAGCTTAGCGGTACAGGGAGCCTACGAGCAGTACTTC. Translated: CASSLAVQGAYEQYF.

V gene TRBV30 combines with J gene TRBJ1-2; D is possibly TRBD1 (6 bases). V was trimmed by 3 bases and J by 7 bases, leaving 21 bases between them. The CDR3 is 15 residues long. Germline CDR1 reads GTSNPN; CDR2 reads SVGIG (reference sequence). The DNA for the CDR3 is TGTGCCTGGAGCAGAATAACAGGGTACCTAGGTGGCTACACCTTC. This codes for CAWSRITGYLGGYTF.

This clone was detected once. The chain is built from TRBV5-1 and TRBJ2-5; a possible D gene is TRBD2 (5 bases). The closer fit of TRBJ2-7 to the DNA end suggests the J call may be wrong. The CDR3 is 16 amino acids. From germline, CDR1 is SGHRS and CDR2 YFSETQ. The chain's CDR3 is CASSSKTSGGPYEQYF. The CDR3 nucleotides are TGCGCCAGCAGCTCAAAGACATCAGGAGGCCCCTACGAGCAGTACTTC.

This chain joins TRBV2 and TRBJ2-7; possible D gene TRBD2, 6 bases. The CDR3 loop spans 14 amino acids. Germline V gene lookup returns CDR1 SNHLY and CDR2 FYNNEI. V was shortened by 8 bases and J by 4 bases, with 18 bases between the two germline ends. CDR3 residues: CASGLEGSVYEQYF. The CDR3, as DNA: TGTGCCAGCGGCTTGGAGGGATCGGTTTACGAGCAGTACTTC.

J is TRBJ2-7 and V is TRBV5-5; weak D call: TRBD2 (5 bases). The CDR3 length is 14 residues. Deletions cut 2 bases from V and 1 base from J, with 10 bases between. Germline V gene sequence: CDR1 SGHKS, CDR2 YYEKEE (reference sequence). CDR3 loop: CASSLRGRSYEQYF. As DNA, the CDR3 is TGTGCCAGCAGCTTACGAGGGAGATCCTACGAGCAGTACTTC.

This clone was counted a single time. The chain links TRBV6-1 to TRBJ2-7; D is perhaps TRBD1 (6 bases). Germline CDR1 reads MNHNS; CDR2 reads SASEGT. The CDR3 sequence is 13 residues long. Trimming removed 3 bases at V and 4 bases at J, with 10 bases between. The CDR3 loop is CASSDPDSYEQYF. The CDR3 coding sequence is TGTGCCAGCAGTGACCCGGACAGTTACGAGCAGTACTTC.

This sequence joins TRBV7-9 and TRBJ2-1, with D perhaps TRBD2 (6 bases). This CDR3 comprises 17 residues. CDR1 and CDR2 from the germline V gene are SEHNR and FQNEAQ (reference sequence). The germline V and J ends were trimmed by 7 bases and 0 bases, with 19 bases remaining between them. The CDR3 reads CASTPPPEGTSYNEQFF. In DNA, the CDR3 is TGTGCCAGCACCCCTCCTCCGGAGGGAACCTCCTACAATGAGCAGTTCTTC. The entire variable domain, with the rest obtained from reference TRBV7-9 and TRBJ2-1, is as follows: DTGVSQNPRHKITKRGQNVTFRCDPISEHNRLYWYRQTLGQGPEFLTYFQNEAQLEKSRLLSDRFSAERPKGSFSTLEIQRTEQGDSAMYLCASTPPPEGTSYNEQFFGPGTRLTVL.

This clone was seen only a few times. This sequence joins TRBV7-2 and TRBJ1-6; D gene unclear. This CDR3 region has 14 residues. Germline-derived CDR1 and CDR2 are SGHTA and FQGNSA. Deletions cut 1 base from V and 13 bases from J, with 14 bases between. The CDR3 protein is CASSLVVGGGPLHF. In DNA form, the CDR3 reads TGTGCCAGCAGCTTAGTGGTGGGCGGAGGGCCCCTCCACTTT.

As concerns this clone: One junction end does not reproduce the germline sequence, and a read error may be involved. The CDR3 sequence is CASSWDSNSGYTF. As DNA, the CDR3 is TGTGCCAGCAGTTGGGACAGTAACTCTGGCTACACCTTC. The rearrangement links TRBV27 to TRBJ1-2; 7 bases are shared with TRBD1. From germline, CDR1 is MNHEY and CDR2 SMNVEV (reference sequence). This CDR3 is built from 13 residues.